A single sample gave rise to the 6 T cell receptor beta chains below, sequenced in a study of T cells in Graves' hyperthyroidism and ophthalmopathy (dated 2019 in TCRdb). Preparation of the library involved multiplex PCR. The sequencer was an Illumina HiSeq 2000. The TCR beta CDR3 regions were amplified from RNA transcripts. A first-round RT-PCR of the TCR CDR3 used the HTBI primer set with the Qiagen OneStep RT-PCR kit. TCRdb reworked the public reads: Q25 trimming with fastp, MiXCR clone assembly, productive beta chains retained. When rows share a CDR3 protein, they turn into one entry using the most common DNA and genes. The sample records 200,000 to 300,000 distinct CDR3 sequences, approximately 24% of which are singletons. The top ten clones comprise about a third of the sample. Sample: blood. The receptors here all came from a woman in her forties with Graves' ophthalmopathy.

The CDR3 DNA follows: TGTGCCAGCAGTTACTCGATAAAGTCCTACGAGCAGTACTTC. Translation gives CASSYSIKSYEQYF. V gene TRBV6-5 combines with J gene TRBJ2-7; D remains ambiguous. Trimming cost V 0 bases and J 1 base, with 7 bases left between them. Looked up from germline, CDR1 is MNHEY and CDR2 is SVGAGI. This CDR3 spans 14 amino acids.

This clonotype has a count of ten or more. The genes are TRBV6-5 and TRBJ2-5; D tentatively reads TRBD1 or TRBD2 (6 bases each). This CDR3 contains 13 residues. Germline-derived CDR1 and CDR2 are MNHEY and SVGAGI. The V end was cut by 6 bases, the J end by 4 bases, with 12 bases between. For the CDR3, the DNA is TGTGCCAGCAGGATTGGGGGGCCAGAGACCCAGTACTTC. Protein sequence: CASRIGGPETQYF.

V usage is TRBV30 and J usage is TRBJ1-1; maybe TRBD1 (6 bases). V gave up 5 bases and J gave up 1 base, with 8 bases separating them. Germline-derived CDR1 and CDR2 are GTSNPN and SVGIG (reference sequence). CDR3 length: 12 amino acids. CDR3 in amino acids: CAWQGQNTEAFF. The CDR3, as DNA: TGTGCCTGGCAGGGGCAGAACACTGAAGCTTTCTTT.

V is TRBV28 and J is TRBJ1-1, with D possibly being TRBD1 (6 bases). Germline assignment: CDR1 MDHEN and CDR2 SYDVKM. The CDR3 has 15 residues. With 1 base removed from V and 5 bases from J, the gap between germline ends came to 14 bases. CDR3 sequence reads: CASSLSGGDRTEAFF. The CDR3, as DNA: TGTGCCAGCAGTTTATCGGGAGGCGACAGGACTGAAGCTTTCTTT.

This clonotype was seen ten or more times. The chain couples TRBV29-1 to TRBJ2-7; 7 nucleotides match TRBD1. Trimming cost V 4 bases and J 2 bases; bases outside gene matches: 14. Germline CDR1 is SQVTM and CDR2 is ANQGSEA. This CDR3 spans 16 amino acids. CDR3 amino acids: CSVAGIGGQYTYEQYF. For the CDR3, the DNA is TGCAGCGTTGCGGGGATAGGGGGACAGTACACCTACGAGCAGTACTTC.

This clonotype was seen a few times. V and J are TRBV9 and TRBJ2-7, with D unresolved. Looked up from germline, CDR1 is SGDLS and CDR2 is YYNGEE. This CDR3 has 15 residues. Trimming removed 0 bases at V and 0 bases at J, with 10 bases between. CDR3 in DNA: TGTGCCAGCAGCGTAGGGGCAGCTAGCTCCTACGAGCAGTACTTC. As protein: CASSVGAASSYEQYF.